This T cell receptor beta chain is drawn from a study of Graves' ophthalmopathy and Graves' hyperthyroidism. Study findings and constraints: Researchers report that a 13-signature model separated ophthalmopathy from stable hyperthyroidism, posting about 87% sensitivity and about 82% specificity. Most thyroid clonotypes with frequency above 0.001 were detected in blood too.

A single count supports this clonotype. Its specificity is unknown. The authors amplified TCR beta CDR3 regions, and they did so from RNA transcripts for repertoire sequencing. Second-round multiplex PCR came after first-round RT-PCR with HTBI primers. TCRdb reanalysed the multiplex PCR reads using MiXCR and keeps one entry per CDR3 protein. The table records 600,000 to 700,000 distinct CDR3 sequences, 35% to 45% of them present only once. V gave up 2 bases and J gave up 1 base, with 18 bases separating them. The CDR3 extends over 17 amino acids. In germline, CDR1 is MGHRA, CDR2 YSYEKL. The study excluded patients with other autoimmune diseases, uncontrolled infections, pregnancy or lactation.

The chain joins TRBV4-1 to TRBJ2-7; D could derive from TRBD1 or TRBD2 (7 bases each). This clonotype was sampled from an adult man with Graves' ophthalmopathy. The sequencing sample was made of peripheral blood. The CDR3 spells CASSQQGGLSDSYEQYF. The DNA for the CDR3 is TGCGCCAGCAGCCAACAGGGGGGACTATCGGATTCCTACGAGCAGTACTTC.